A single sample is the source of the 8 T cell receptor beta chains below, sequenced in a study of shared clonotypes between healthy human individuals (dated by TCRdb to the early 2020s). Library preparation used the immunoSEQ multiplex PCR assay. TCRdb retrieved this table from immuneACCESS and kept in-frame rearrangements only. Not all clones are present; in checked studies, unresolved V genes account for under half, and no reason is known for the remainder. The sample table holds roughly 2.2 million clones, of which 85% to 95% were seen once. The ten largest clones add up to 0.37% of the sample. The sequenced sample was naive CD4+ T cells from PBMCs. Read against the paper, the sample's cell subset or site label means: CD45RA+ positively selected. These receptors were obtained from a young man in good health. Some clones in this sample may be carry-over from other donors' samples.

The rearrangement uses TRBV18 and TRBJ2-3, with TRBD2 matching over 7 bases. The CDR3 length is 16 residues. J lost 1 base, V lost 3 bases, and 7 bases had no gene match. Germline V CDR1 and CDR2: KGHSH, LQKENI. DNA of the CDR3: TGTGCCAGCTCACCTCCGAGAAGCGGGGGCACAGATACGCAGTATTTT. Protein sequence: CASSPPRSGGTDTQYF.

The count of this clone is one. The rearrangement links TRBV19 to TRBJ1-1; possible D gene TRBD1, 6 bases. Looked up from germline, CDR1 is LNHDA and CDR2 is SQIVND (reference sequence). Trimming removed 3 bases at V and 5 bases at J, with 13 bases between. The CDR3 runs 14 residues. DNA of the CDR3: TGTGCCAGTAGTATTCAGGGGTCGAAGACTGAAGCTTTCTTT. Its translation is CASSIQGSKTEAFF.

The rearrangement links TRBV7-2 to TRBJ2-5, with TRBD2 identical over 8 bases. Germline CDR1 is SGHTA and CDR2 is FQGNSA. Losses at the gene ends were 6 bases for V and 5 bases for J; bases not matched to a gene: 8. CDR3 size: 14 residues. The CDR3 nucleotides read TGTGCCAGCAGGCAGGGACTAGGTCATGAGACCCAGTACTTC. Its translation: CASRQGLGHETQYF.

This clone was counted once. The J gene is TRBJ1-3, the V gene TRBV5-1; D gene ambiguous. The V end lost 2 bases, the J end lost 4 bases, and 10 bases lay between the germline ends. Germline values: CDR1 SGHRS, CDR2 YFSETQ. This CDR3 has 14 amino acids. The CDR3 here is CASSLSFPGNTIYF. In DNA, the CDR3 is TGCGCCAGCAGCTTAAGTTTTCCCGGAAACACCATATATTTT.

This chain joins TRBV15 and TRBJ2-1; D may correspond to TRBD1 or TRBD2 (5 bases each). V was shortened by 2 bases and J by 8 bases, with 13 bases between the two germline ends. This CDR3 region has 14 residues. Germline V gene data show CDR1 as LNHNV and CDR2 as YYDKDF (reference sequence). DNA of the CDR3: TGTGCCACCAGCAGACCATGGGGGTCGGATGAGCAGTTCTTC. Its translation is CATSRPWGSDEQFF.

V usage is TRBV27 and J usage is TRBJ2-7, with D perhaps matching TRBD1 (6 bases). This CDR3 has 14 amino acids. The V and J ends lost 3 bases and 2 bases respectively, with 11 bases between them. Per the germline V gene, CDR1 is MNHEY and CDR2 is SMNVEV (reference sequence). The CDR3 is CASSFLRGPYEQYF. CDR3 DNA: TGTGCCAGCAGTTTCCTCAGGGGCCCCTACGAGCAGTACTTC.

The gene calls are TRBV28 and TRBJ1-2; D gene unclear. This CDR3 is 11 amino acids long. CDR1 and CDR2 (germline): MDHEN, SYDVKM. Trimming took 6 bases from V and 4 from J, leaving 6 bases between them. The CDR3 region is CASREGYGYTF. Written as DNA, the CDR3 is TGTGCCAGCAGGGAGGGCTATGGCTACACCTTC.

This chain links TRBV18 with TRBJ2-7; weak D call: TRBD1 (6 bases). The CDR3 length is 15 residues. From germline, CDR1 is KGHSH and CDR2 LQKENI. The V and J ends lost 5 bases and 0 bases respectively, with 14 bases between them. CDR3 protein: CASSSLGQSSYEQYF. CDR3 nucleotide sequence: TGTGCCAGCTCATCCCTCGGACAGAGCTCCTACGAGCAGTACTTC.